This T cell receptor beta chain was recovered during a study of chemoradiotherapy in HPV16-positive cancers. Points from the study as a whole: During treatment, candidate HPV-specific clones and E7-related motifs expanded in tumor. Only two HPV16-positive patients supplied the functional HPV-specificity definition.

Worth noting for this clone: Its target is unknown. Distinct nucleotide sequences in the sample also encode this CDR3.

Germline values: CDR1 SGHVS, CDR2 FQNEAQ. J lost 7 bases, V lost 0 bases, and 9 bases had no gene match. The CDR3 contains 16 residues. Data came from immunoSEQ multiplex PCR; TCRdb stores just in-frame clones and leaves some out. Among over a thousand clones listed, around 80% were seen once. The chain carries TRBV7-8 and TRBJ1-5, with 7 bases lining up with TRBD1. Source: tumor tissue, taken from a patient who underwent chemoradiotherapy. The sequence was obtained from a human donor with HPV-associated anogenital cancer. The CDR3 reads CASSLARDRTRQPQHF. In DNA form, the CDR3 reads TGTGCCAGCAGCTTAGCGCGGGACAGAACAAGACAGCCCCAGCATTTT. Variable domain in full (rest from reference TRBV7-8 and TRBJ1-5): GAGVSQSPRYKVAKRGQDVALRCDPISGHVSLFWYQQALGQGPEFLTYFQNEAQLDKSGLPSDRFFAERPEGSVSTLKIQRTQQEDSAVYLCASSLARDRTRQPQHFGDGTRLSIL.